The 22 T cell receptor beta chains presented below share a single source sample, sequenced in a study of shared clonotypes between healthy human individuals. Produced via immunoSEQ multiplex PCR; TCRdb's table is partial and in-frame only. The sample contains about 1.1 million clones, around three quarters of which appear only once. Sequences were obtained from memory CD4+ T cells from PBMCs. As to subset: CD45RA-negative fraction. The receptors were gathered from a man younger than 35 in good health. Some clones in this sample may be carry-over from other donors' samples.

J is TRBJ1-1 and V is TRBV7-2; unclear D gene. V dropped 3 bases and J dropped 4 bases, with 9 bases sitting between them. This CDR3 is built from 13 residues. Germline CDR1 SGHTA, CDR2 FQGNSA. CDR3 protein: CASSFVPGTEAFF. CDR3 nucleotide sequence: TGTGCCAGCAGCTTTGTTCCTGGCACTGAAGCTTTCTTT.

This chain links TRBV7-8 with TRBJ2-1; 13 bases are a match to TRBD2. CDR1 is SGHVS and CDR2 is FQNEAQ in the germline V gene. V was pared by 5 bases and J by 4 bases, with 8 bases of the junction left unmatched. The CDR3 length is 17 residues. The CDR3 DNA follows: TGTGCCAGCAGCCAACGGACTAGCGGGAGAGGGTACAATGAGCAGTTCTTC. Translating gives CASSQRTSGRGYNEQFF.

This clone came up a few times. CDR3 amino acids: CASSQAVNMNTEAFF. The CDR3 bases are TGCGCCAGCAGCCAGGCCGTAAATATGAACACTGAAGCTTTCTTT. The chain is built from TRBV5-1 and TRBJ1-1; no clear D. CDR1 is SGHRS and CDR2 is YFSETQ in the germline V gene. The CDR3 loop spans 15 amino acids. The V end was cut by 4 bases, the J end by 0 bases, with 13 bases between. Together with reference TRBV5-1 and TRBJ1-1, the CDR3 gives the full variable domain: KAGVTQTPRYLIKTRGQQVTLSCSPISGHRSVSWYQQTPGQGLQFLFEYFSETQRNKGNFPGRFSGRQFSNSRSEMNVSTLELGDSALYLCASSQAVNMNTEAFFGQGTRLTVV.

The rearrangement joins TRBV27 to TRBJ2-1, with TRBD2 identical over 9 bases. Per germline, CDR1 MNHEY and CDR2 SMNVEV (reference sequence). The CDR3 loop spans 18 amino acids. The trim removed 5 bases at V and 9 bases at J, leaving 20 bases unmatched. The CDR3, as DNA: TGTGCCAGCAGTCCCGGACTGGCGGGGGGGCCGGCAATTAGTGAGCAGTTCTTC. Its translation: CASSPGLAGGPAISEQFF.

DNA of the CDR3: TGTGCCAGCAGCCCTCCCGGGGGGCGGGGGAATGAGCAGTTCTTC. It yields the protein CASSPPGGRGNEQFF. The gene calls are TRBV28 and TRBJ2-1, with D possibly being TRBD2 (7 bases). V lost 6 bases to trimming and J lost 7 bases, with 19 bases between them. The germline gives CDR1 MDHEN, CDR2 SYDVKM. The CDR3 length is 15 residues.

The V and J genes are TRBV28 and TRBJ2-7; 10 bases map to TRBD1. Trimming cost V 8 bases and J 3 bases; bases outside gene matches: 7. Per germline, CDR1 MDHEN and CDR2 SYDVKM. The CDR3 runs to 14 residues. In DNA, the CDR3 is TGTGCCAGCGCATTCGGGACAGGGGTCTACGAGCAGTACTTC. It encodes CASAFGTGVYEQYF.

The genes are TRBV29-1 and TRBJ2-6; D is ambiguous. V lost 3 bases and J 0 bases, leaving 6 bases between the germline ends. The CDR3 contains 14 residues. The germline gives CDR1 SQVTM, CDR2 ANQGSEA. The CDR3 bases are TGCAGCGTTGATCTGGGCTCTGGGGCCAACGTCCTGACTTTC. Translation: CSVDLGSGANVLTF.

The gene calls are TRBV7-2 and TRBJ2-3; tentatively, D is TRBD2 (6 bases). Looked up from germline, CDR1 is SGHTA and CDR2 is FQGNSA. The ends were cut back, 1 base at V and 4 bases at J, with 18 bases in the middle. The CDR3 length is 17 residues. CDR3: CASSLVRGGGGADTQYF. CDR3 nucleotides: TGTGCCAGCAGCTTAGTACGGGGAGGCGGTGGCGCAGATACGCAGTATTTT.

The chain uses TRBV7-3 and TRBJ2-2; the match to TRBD2 covers 7 bases. With V trimmed by 2 bases and J by 5 bases, 8 bases remained unmatched. Germline values: CDR1 SGHTA, CDR2 FQGTGA. This CDR3 spans 16 amino acids. CDR3 in DNA: TGTGCCAGCAGCTTACTAGCGGTGGGAGGAACCGGGGAGCTGTTTTTT. Encoded protein: CASSLLAVGGTGELFF.

The genes are TRBV28 and TRBJ1-2; possibly TRBD1 for D (6 bases). Germline-derived CDR1 and CDR2 are MDHEN and SYDVKM. Trimming pared 5 bases from V and 8 bases from J, leaving 15 bases between. The CDR3 length is 13 residues. DNA for the CDR3: TGTGCCAGCAGTCTAACAGGGAATGGGGGCTACACCTTC. Translating gives CASSLTGNGGYTF.

V is TRBV6-7 and J is TRBJ2-7; 7 bases map to TRBD2. TRBV6-7 is filed as an ORF, its function uncertain. CDR3 length: 14 amino acids. V lost 10 bases, J lost 6 bases, and 15 bases stayed unmatched. For the CDR3, the DNA is TGTGCCATCCCGAGGCGGGTCTGGGGGGGCGAGCAGTACTTC. Protein sequence: CAIPRRVWGGEQYF.

The chain is built from TRBV9 and TRBJ1-1; the D is unclear. Germline V gives CDR1 SGDLS, CDR2 YYNGEE. Trimming cost V 4 bases and J 1 base, with 5 bases left between them. This CDR3 has 12 amino acids. DNA of the CDR3: TGTGCCAGCAGCCGCCGGAACACTGAAGCTTTCTTT. As protein: CASSRRNTEAFF.

The J gene is TRBJ1-1, the V gene TRBV29-1; a weak D match, TRBD1 (6 bases). Trimming cost V 4 bases and J 11 bases, with 17 bases left between them. The length of the CDR3 is 12 residues. Germline lookup yields CDR1 SQVTM and CDR2 ANQGSEA. CDR3: CSVVRQGRVAFF. The DNA for the CDR3 is TGCAGCGTTGTGCGGCAGGGGCGAGTCGCTTTCTTT. The whole variable domain, filled in from reference TRBV29-1 and TRBJ1-1, reads SAVISQKPSRDICQRGTSLTIQCQVDSQVTMMFWYRQQPGQSLTLIATANQGSEATYESGFVIDKFPISRPNLTFSTLTVSNMSPEDSSIYLCSVVRQGRVAFFGQGTRLTVV.

This chain uses TRBV30 with TRBJ2-7; 7 bases match TRBD1. V dropped 4 bases and J dropped 2; count of bases not matched to a gene: 5. This CDR3 has 13 residues. Germline CDR1 GTSNPN, CDR2 SVGIG (reference sequence). The chain's CDR3 is CAWTTGQTYEQYF. The CDR3 region has the DNA TGTGCCTGGACCACGGGACAGACCTACGAGCAGTACTTC.

The genes are TRBV7-2 and TRBJ1-1; D may be TRBD1 (6 bases). This CDR3 has 14 amino acids. V was cut by 2 bases and J by 4 bases, with 11 bases left in between. Germline V CDR1 and CDR2: SGHTA, FQGNSA. In DNA form, the CDR3 reads TGTGCCAGCAGCTTACACAGGGATGTCACTGAAGCTTTCTTT. This translates into CASSLHRDVTEAFF.

This clone was seen just once. The chain uses TRBV11-3 and TRBJ2-1, with a possible D match to TRBD2 (6 bases). Germline CDR1 and CDR2: SGHNT and YENEEA. The CDR3 is made up of 15 amino acids. The V end lost 1 base, the J end lost 9 bases, and 16 bases lay between the germline ends. DNA of the CDR3: TGTGCCAGCAGCTTAGTTGCGGGGTCAGTGGTTGAGCAGTTCTTC. As protein: CASSLVAGSVVEQFF.

This chain joins TRBV28 and TRBJ1-2; a weak D match, TRBD1 (5 bases). Germline V gene lookup returns CDR1 MDHEN and CDR2 SYDVKM. The V gene lost 3 bases and the J gene lost 8 bases, with 10 bases spanning the gap. The CDR3 runs to 12 residues. The CDR3 loop reads CASSLDTRGYTF. The DNA of the CDR3 is TGTGCCAGCAGTTTGGACACTAGGGGCTACACCTTC.

Comments on this clone: Other DNA sequences in this specimen translate into the identical CDR3. The rearrangement links TRBV28 to TRBJ1-2; D is undetermined. The germline V gene encodes CDR1 MDHEN and CDR2 SYDVKM. V dropped 5 bases and J dropped 2 bases, with 6 bases sitting between them. The CDR3 has 12 amino acids. The DNA of the CDR3 is TGTGCCAGCAGTCTACCGAACTATGGCTACACCTTC. Its translation is CASSLPNYGYTF.

This rearrangement joins TRBV5-1 to TRBJ2-1; TRBD2 agrees at 11 bases. Germline CDR1 reads SGHRS; CDR2 reads YFSETQ. This CDR3 contains 17 residues. V dropped 4 bases and J dropped 0; count of bases not matched to a gene: 6. The CDR3 loop reads CASSPGLAGVSYNEQFF. The CDR3 nucleotides are TGCGCCAGCAGCCCCGGACTAGCGGGTGTCTCCTACAATGAGCAGTTCTTC.

The gene calls are TRBV18 and TRBJ2-5, with D hard to call. Germline V gene sequence: CDR1 KGHSH, CDR2 LQKENI. The CDR3 contains 15 residues. Deletions cut 2 bases from V and 4 bases from J, with 14 bases between. The CDR3 region is CASSPNAATPETQYF. For the CDR3, the DNA is TGTGCCAGCTCACCAAATGCGGCGACCCCAGAGACCCAGTACTTC.

CDR3 DNA: TGTGCCAGCAGCTTAGAGGCGGGGGCCTTCACCGGGGAGCTGTTTTTT. Protein: CASSLEAGAFTGELFF. The chain couples TRBV7-2 to TRBJ2-2; weak D call: TRBD2 (7 bases). Trimming removed 1 base at V and 4 bases at J, with 13 bases between. Germline lookup yields CDR1 SGHTA and CDR2 FQGNSA. The CDR3 is made up of 16 amino acids.

In its sample, this clone was seen once. The genes are TRBV6-5 and TRBJ1-1; the D is unclear. From germline, CDR1 is MNHEY and CDR2 SVGAGI. Trimming took off 6 bases at V and 0 bases at J, with 11 bases between the two ends. The CDR3 is made up of 14 amino acids. In DNA form, the CDR3 reads TGTGCCAGCAGAACGGGGTCAATGAACACTGAAGCTTTCTTT. Translating it yields CASRTGSMNTEAFF.